The present TCR beta chain was sequenced within a study of blood T cell repertoires in COVID-19. Sequenced by immunoSEQ multiplex PCR; TCRdb stores in-frame clones only, minus some. The sample includes 250,000 to 400,000 clones, about 85% seen only once; the top ten take around 1.8%. Cohorts were assigned according to the clinical history that participants reported. Participants in the exposed group had met a COVID-19 case in the 2 weeks before joining the study. This CDR3 is 15 amino acids long. After removal of 5 bases from V and 7 bases from J, the junction contained 8 bases not matched to a gene. Germline V gene lookup returns CDR1 SEHNR and CDR2 FQNEAQ (reference sequence).

The sequencing input was PBMCs or T cells enriched from blood (not recorded which). This clonotype was sampled from a woman in her 30s who had been exposed to COVID-19. This chain links TRBV7-9 with TRBJ1-4; 9 bases map to TRBD1. In DNA form, the CDR3 reads TGTGCCAGCAGCCCCCGGGACAGGGTTTCTGAAAAACTGTTTTTT. This translates into CASSPRDRVSEKLFF.